This record covers a single TCR beta chain. This sample is drawn from a study of T-cell memory formation after mild COVID-19. V was pared by 6 bases and J by 6 bases, with 11 bases between. Germline V CDR1 and CDR2: MNHEY, SMNVEV (reference sequence). This CDR3 has 13 residues. TCRdb fed the 5' RACE reads into MiXCR, producing one record per CDR3 protein. The table includes about 340,000 distinct CDR3 sequences, 15% detected once. This chain joins TRBV27 and TRBJ2-2; the D is unclear. This TCR derives from a man aged 18 to 30 who had mild COVID-19 (a few samples of this study predate the infection). Cell type and time point are not known. The sequencing input was PBMCs or a T cell subset sorted from them (not recorded which). The CDR3, as DNA: TGTGCCAGCAGCTCGCATGGGGCCGGGGAGCTGTTTTTT. Translated, it gives CASSSHGAGELFF.